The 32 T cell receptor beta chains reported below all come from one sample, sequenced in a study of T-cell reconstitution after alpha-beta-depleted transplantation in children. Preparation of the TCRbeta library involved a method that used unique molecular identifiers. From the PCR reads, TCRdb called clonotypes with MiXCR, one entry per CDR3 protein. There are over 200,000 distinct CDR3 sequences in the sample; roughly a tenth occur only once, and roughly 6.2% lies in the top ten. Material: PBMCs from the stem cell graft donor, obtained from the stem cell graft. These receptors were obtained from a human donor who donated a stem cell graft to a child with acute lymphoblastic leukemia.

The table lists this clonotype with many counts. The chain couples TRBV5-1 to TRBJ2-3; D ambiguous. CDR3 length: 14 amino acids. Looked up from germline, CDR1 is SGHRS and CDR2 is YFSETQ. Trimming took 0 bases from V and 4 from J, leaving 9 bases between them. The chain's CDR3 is CASSLGQTADTQYF. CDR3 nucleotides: TGCGCCAGCAGCTTGGGCCAAACCGCAGATACGCAGTATTTT.

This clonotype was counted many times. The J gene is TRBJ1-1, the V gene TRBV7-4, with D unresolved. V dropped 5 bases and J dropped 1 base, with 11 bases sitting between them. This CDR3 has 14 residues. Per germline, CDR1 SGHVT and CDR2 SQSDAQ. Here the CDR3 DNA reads TGTGCCAGCAGCATAAACGGGAAGAACACTGAAGCTTTCTTT. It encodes CASSINGKNTEAFF. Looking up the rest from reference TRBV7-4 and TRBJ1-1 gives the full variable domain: GAGVSQSPRYKVAKRGRDVALRCDSISGHVTLYWYRQTLGQGSEVLTYSQSDAQRDKSGRPSGRFSAERPERSVSTLKIQRTEQGDSAVYLCASSINGKNTEAFFGQGTRLTVV.

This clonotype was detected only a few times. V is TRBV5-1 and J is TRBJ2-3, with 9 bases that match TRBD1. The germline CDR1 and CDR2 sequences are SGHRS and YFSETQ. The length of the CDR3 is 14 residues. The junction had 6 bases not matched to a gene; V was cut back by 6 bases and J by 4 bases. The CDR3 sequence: CASTGGQGPDTQYF. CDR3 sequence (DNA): TGCGCCAGCACCGGGGGACAGGGTCCAGATACGCAGTATTTT.

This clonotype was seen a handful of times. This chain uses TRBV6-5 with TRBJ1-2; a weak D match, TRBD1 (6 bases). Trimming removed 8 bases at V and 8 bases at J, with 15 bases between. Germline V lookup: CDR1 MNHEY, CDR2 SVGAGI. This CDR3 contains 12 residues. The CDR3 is CASGNRERGYTF. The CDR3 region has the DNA TGTGCCAGCGGGAACAGGGAGAGAGGCTACACCTTC.

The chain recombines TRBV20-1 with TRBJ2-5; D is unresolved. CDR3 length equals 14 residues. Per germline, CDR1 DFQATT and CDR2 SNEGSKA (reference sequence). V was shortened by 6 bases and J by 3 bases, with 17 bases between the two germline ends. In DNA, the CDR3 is TGCAGTGCAACCGGGCTACAAAATAAAGAGACCCAGTACTTC. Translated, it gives CSATGLQNKETQYF.

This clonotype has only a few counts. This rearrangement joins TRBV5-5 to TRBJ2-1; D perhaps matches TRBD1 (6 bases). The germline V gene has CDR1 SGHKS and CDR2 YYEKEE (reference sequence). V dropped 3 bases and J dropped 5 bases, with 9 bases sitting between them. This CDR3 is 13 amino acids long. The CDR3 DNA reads TGTGCCAGCAGCTGGGACAAACACAATGAGCAGTTCTTC. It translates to CASSWDKHNEQFF.

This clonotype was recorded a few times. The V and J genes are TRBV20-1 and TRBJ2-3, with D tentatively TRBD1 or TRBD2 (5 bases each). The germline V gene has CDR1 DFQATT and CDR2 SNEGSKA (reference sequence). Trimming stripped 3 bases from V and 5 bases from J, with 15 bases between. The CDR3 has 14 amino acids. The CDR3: CSASMGVVGDTQYF. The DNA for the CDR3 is TGCAGTGCTAGTATGGGGGTCGTGGGAGATACGCAGTATTTT.

This chain's CDR3 is CASSANPGVRNTEAFF. The CDR3 bases are TGTGCCAGCAGTGCGAACCCAGGGGTAAGGAACACTGAAGCTTTCTTT. The chain combines TRBV6-4 with TRBJ1-1; maybe TRBD1 (6 bases). This CDR3 is 16 amino acids long. V lost 4 bases and J 1 base, leaving 16 bases between the germline ends. Germline assignment: CDR1 MRHNA and CDR2 SNTAGT.

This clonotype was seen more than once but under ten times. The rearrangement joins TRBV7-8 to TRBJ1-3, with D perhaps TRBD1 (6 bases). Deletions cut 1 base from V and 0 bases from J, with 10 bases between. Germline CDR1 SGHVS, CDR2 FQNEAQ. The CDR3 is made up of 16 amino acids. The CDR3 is CASSLEGGLSGNTIYF. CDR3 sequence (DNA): TGTGCCAGCAGCTTAGAGGGGGGACTCTCTGGAAACACCATATATTTT.

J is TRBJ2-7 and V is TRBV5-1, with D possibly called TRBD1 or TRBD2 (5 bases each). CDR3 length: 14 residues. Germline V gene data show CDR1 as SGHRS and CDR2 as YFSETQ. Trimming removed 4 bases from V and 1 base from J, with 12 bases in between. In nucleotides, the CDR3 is TGCGCCAGCAGCCCCTGGGACGGGTCCTACGAGCAGTACTTC. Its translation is CASSPWDGSYEQYF. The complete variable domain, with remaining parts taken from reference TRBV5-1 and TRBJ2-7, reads KAGVTQTPRYLIKTRGQQVTLSCSPISGHRSVSWYQQTPGQGLQFLFEYFSETQRNKGNFPGRFSGRQFSNSRSEMNVSTLELGDSALYLCASSPWDGSYEQYFGPGTRLTVT.

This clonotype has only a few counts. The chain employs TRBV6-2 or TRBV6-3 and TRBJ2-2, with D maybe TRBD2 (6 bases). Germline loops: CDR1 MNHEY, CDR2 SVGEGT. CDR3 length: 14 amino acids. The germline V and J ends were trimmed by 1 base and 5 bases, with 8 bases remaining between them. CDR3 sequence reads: CASSYLRGTGELFF. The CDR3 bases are TGTGCCAGCAGTTACTTGCGGGGAACCGGGGAGCTGTTTTTT.

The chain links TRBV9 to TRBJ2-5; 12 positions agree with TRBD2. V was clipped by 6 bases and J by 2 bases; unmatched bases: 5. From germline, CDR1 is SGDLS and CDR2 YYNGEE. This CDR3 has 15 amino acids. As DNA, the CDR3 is TGTGCCAGCAACCTAGCGGGGGGGCTTCAAGAGACCCAGTACTTC. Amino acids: CASNLAGGLQETQYF.

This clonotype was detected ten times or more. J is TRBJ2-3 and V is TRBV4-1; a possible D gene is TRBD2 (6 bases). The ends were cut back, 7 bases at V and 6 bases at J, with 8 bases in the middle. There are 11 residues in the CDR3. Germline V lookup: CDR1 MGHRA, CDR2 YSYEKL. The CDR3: CASNAGDTQYF. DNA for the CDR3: TGCGCCAGCAACGCGGGGGATACGCAGTATTTT.

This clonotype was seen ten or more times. The CDR3 coding sequence is TGTGCCAGCAGCCCGGGCTTAGACGGATACGAGCAGTACTTC. Protein: CASSPGLDGYEQYF. The J gene is TRBJ2-7, the V gene TRBV3-1; no definite D call. Germline lookup yields CDR1 LGHDT and CDR2 YNNKEL (reference sequence). Trimming stripped 4 bases from V and 4 bases from J, with 14 bases between. The CDR3 spans 14 residues.

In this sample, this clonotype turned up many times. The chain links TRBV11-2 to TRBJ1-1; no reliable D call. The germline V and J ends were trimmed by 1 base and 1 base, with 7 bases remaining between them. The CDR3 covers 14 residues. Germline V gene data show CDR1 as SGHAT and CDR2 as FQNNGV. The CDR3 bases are TGTGCCAGCAGCTTAGTCGGTCCGAACACTGAAGCTTTCTTT. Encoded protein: CASSLVGPNTEAFF.

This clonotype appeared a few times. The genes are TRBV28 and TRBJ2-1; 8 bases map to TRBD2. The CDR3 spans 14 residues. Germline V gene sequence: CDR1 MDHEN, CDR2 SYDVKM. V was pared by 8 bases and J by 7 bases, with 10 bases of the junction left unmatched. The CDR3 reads CASFGGARGNEQFF. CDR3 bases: TGTGCCAGCTTCGGGGGGGCTCGGGGGAATGAGCAGTTCTTC.

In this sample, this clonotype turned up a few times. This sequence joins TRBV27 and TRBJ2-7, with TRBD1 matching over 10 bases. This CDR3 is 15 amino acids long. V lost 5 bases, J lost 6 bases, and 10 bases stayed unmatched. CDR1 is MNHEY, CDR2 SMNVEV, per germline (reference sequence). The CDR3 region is CASSPRGTGAREQYF. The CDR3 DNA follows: TGTGCCAGCAGTCCGAGGGGGACAGGGGCGCGCGAGCAGTACTTC.

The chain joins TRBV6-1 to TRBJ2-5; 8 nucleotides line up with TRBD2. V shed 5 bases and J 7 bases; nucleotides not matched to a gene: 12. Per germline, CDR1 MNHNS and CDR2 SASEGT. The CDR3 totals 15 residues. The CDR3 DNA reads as TGTGCCAGCAGTAGACCGGGACTAGAAAGAGGGACCCAGTACTTC. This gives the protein CASSRPGLERGTQYF.

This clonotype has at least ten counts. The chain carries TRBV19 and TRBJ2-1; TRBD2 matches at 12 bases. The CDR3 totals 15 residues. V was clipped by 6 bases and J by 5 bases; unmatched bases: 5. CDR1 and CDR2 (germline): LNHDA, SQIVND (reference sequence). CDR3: CASSASGGAHNEQFF. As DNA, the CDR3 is TGTGCCAGTAGCGCTAGCGGGGGGGCCCACAATGAGCAGTTCTTC.

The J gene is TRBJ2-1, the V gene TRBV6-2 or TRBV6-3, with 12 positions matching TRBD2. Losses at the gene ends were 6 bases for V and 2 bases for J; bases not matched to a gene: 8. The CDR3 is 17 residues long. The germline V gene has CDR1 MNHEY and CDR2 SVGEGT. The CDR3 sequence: CASRKSGTSGPYNEQFF. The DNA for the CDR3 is TGTGCCAGCAGGAAATCCGGGACTAGCGGGCCCTACAATGAGCAGTTCTTC.

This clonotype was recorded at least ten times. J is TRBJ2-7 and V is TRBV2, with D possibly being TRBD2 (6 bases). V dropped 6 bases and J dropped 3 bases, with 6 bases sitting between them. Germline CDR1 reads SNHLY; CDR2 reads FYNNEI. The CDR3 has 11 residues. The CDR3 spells CASRGLYEQYF. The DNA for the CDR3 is TGTGCCAGCAGGGGACTCTACGAGCAGTACTTC.

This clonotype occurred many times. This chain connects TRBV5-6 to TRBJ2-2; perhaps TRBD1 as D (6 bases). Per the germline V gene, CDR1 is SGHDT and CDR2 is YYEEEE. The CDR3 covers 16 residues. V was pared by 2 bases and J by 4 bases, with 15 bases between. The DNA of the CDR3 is TGTGCCAGCAGCTTAGTCAGGGGAGCTCGCACCGGGGAGCTGTTTTTT. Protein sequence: CASSLVRGARTGELFF.

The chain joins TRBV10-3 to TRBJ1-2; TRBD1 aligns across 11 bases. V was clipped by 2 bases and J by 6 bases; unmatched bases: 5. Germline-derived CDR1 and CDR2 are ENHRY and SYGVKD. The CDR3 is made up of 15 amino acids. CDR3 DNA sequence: TGTGCCATCAGTGAGCCGGACAGGGGGCGGCATGGCTACACCTTC. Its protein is CAISEPDRGRHGYTF.

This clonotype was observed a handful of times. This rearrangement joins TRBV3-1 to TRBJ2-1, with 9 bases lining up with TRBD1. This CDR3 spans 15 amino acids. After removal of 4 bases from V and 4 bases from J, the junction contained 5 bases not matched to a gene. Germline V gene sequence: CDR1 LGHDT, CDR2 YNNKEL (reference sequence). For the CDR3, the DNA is TGTGCCAGCAGCCGCTCGGGGACAGGGTACAATGAGCAGTTCTTC. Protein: CASSRSGTGYNEQFF.

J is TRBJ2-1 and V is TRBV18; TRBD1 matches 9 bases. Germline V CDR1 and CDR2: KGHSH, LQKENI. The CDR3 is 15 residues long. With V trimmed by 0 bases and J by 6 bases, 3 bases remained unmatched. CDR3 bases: TGTGCCAGCTCACCACCACCGACAGGGGGCAATGAGCAGTTCTTC. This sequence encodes CASSPPPTGGNEQFF.

In DNA, the CDR3 is TGTGCCAGTAGTACGGGACAGGGGCTTTCCACTGAAGCTTTCTTT. Protein: CASSTGQGLSTEAFF. This chain links TRBV19 with TRBJ1-1; 10 nucleotides agree with TRBD1. The V and J ends lost 4 bases and 4 bases, in that order; junction bases with no gene match: 6. There are 15 residues in the CDR3. Germline-derived CDR1 and CDR2 are LNHDA and SQIVND (reference sequence).

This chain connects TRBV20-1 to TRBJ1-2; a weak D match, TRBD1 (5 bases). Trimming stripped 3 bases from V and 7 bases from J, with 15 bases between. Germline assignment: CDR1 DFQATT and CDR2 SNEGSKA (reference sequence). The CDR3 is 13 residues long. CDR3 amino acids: CSARGRGPLGYTF. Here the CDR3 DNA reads TGCAGTGCTAGGGGCCGGGGCCCCCTTGGCTACACCTTC.

This CDR3 reads CASRQGTETQYF. Written as DNA, the CDR3 is TGTGCCAGTCGACAGGGGACAGAGACCCAGTACTTC. The genes are TRBV27 and TRBJ2-5; 8 bases fit TRBD1. Germline CDR1 and CDR2: MNHEY and SMNVEV (reference sequence). The junction had 4 bases not matched to a gene; V was cut back by 9 bases and J by 4 bases. The CDR3 covers 12 residues.

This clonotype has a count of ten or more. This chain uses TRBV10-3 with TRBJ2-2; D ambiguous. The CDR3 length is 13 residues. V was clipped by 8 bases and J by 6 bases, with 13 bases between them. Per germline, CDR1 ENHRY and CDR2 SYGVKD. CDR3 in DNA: TGTGCCATCGCCCCCCCAATGGCCGGGGAGCTGTTTTTT. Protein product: CAIAPPMAGELFF.

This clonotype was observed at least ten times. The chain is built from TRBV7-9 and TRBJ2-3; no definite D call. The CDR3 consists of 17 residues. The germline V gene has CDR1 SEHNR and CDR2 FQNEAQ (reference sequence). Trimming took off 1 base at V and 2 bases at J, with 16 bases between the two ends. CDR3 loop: CASSLVTGGGNTDTQYF. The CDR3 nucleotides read TGTGCCAGCAGCTTAGTCACGGGCGGCGGAAACACAGATACGCAGTATTTT.

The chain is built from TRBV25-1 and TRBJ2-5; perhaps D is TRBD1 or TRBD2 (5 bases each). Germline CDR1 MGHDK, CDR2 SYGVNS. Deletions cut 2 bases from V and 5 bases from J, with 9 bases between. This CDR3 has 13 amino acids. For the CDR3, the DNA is TGTGCCAGCAGTGAACCGGGGCGGGAGACCCAGTACTTC. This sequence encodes CASSEPGRETQYF.

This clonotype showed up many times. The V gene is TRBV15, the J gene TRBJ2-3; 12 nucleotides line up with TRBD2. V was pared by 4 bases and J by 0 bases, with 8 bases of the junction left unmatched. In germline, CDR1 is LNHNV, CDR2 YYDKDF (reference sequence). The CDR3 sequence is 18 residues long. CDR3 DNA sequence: TGTGCCACCAGCAAGTTTGGACTAGCGGGGAGTAGCACAGATACGCAGTATTTT. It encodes CATSKFGLAGSSTDTQYF.